One and the same sample provided the 29 T cell receptor beta chains below, sequenced in a study of cytomegalovirus exposure and HLA in healthy donors. PCR was performed using 60 Vbeta and 13 Jbeta primers. The table came from immunoSEQ multiplex PCR; TCRdb's copy has only in-frame clones and leaves some out. The sample shows about 130,000 clones, approximately 61% of them seen only once. Sequencing used PBMCs. All receptors come from a middle-aged woman in good health and CMV-seronegative.

This chain joins TRBV19 and TRBJ1-6, with no clear D. The germline V and J ends were trimmed by 7 bases and 7 bases, with 14 bases remaining between them. Germline CDR1 and CDR2: LNHDA and SQIVND (reference sequence). This CDR3 region has 14 residues. The CDR3 DNA reads as TGTGCCAGTATGGAGGGTTTGAAGAATTCACCCCTCCACTTT. Translated: CASMEGLKNSPLHF.

The chain links TRBV10-1 to TRBJ2-3; D call uncertain. Between the trimmed V and J ends, which lost 10 bases and 5 bases, there was a span of 19 bases. Looked up from germline, CDR1 is WNHNN and CDR2 is SYGVQD (reference sequence). The CDR3 is 14 residues long. The CDR3 sequence: CATPVANRGDTQYF. In DNA, the CDR3 is TGCGCCACCCCAGTCGCGAATAGAGGAGATACGCAGTATTTT.

The chain links TRBV2 to TRBJ1-4; no clear D. Germline CDR1 and CDR2: SNHLY and FYNNEI. This CDR3 is 13 amino acids long. V was pared by 6 bases and J by 7 bases, with 12 bases between. The CDR3 reads CASSGRMGEKLFF. As DNA, the CDR3 is TGTGCCAGCAGCGGCAGGATGGGTGAAAAACTGTTTTTT.

The chain recombines TRBV28 with TRBJ1-5; 8 nucleotides line up with TRBD1. V shed 7 bases and J 7 bases; nucleotides not matched to a gene: 3. The CDR3 consists of 12 residues. Per the germline V gene, CDR1 is MDHEN and CDR2 is SYDVKM. CDR3: CASKSGGQPQHF. In DNA, the CDR3 is TGTGCCAGCAAGTCAGGGGGCCAGCCCCAGCATTTT.

The chain couples TRBV9 to TRBJ1-2; 8 nucleotides align to TRBD1. With 0 bases clipped from V and 2 bases from J, the junction kept 3 bases outside the gene matches. This CDR3 is 15 amino acids long. Germline V CDR1 and CDR2: SGDLS, YYNGEE. The chain's CDR3 is CASSVATGVNYGYTF. The DNA for the CDR3 is TGTGCCAGCAGCGTAGCGACAGGGGTGAACTATGGCTACACCTTC.

V is TRBV10-3 and J is TRBJ1-1; D unresolved. Trimming took 10 bases from V and 5 from J, leaving 17 bases between them. The CDR3 is 13 amino acids. The germline V gene has CDR1 ENHRY and CDR2 SYGVKD. The CDR3 sequence is CATSHTAETEAFF. As DNA, the CDR3 is TGTGCCACCTCCCACACCGCGGAAACTGAAGCTTTCTTT.

The chain recombines TRBV6-4 with TRBJ2-7; D may be TRBD1 (5 bases). Germline CDR1 MRHNA, CDR2 SNTAGT. CDR3 length: 14 residues. Trimming cost V 3 bases and J 4 bases, with 13 bases left between them. The CDR3 is CASSEFRDSYEQYF. CDR3 DNA: TGTGCCAGCAGTGAATTCCGTGACAGTTACGAGCAGTACTTC.

V and J are TRBV4-1 and TRBJ1-1; no definite D call. Trimming pared 0 bases from V and 4 bases from J, leaving 12 bases between. The CDR3 has 15 amino acids. Germline V lookup: CDR1 MGHRA, CDR2 YSYEKL. CDR3 loop: CASSQEPGVGTEAFF. The CDR3, as DNA: TGCGCCAGCAGCCAAGAACCCGGGGTCGGCACTGAAGCTTTCTTT.

This chain links TRBV2 with TRBJ1-4, with D possibly being TRBD1 (5 bases). The CDR3 sequence is 15 residues long. The germline V and J ends were trimmed by 2 bases and 1 base, with 8 bases remaining between them. Germline CDR1 is SNHLY and CDR2 is FYNNEI. CDR3 sequence: CASSERQGTNEKLFF. The DNA of the CDR3 is TGTGCCAGCAGTGAACGGCAGGGAACTAATGAAAAACTGTTTTTT.

CDR3 region: CASSPGQNTEAFF. Here the CDR3 DNA reads TGCGCCAGCAGCCCGGGACAGAACACTGAAGCTTTCTTT. This chain links TRBV5-1 with TRBJ1-1; a possible D gene is TRBD1 (6 bases). The CDR3 is 13 amino acids. Germline CDR1 SGHRS, CDR2 YFSETQ. V was shortened by 4 bases and J by 1 base, with 8 bases between the two germline ends. Supplemented by reference TRBV5-1 and TRBJ1-1, the full variable domain reads KAGVTQTPRYLIKTRGQQVTLSCSPISGHRSVSWYQQTPGQGLQFLFEYFSETQRNKGNFPGRFSGRQFSNSRSEMNVSTLELGDSALYLCASSPGQNTEAFFGQGTRLTVV.

The chain carries TRBV6-1 and TRBJ1-1; 9 bases match TRBD1. This CDR3 is built from 14 residues. The germline CDR1 and CDR2 sequences are MNHNS and SASEGT. V shed 5 bases, J shed 5 bases, and the junction held 6 bases outside the gene matches. CDR3 nucleotide sequence: TGTGCCAGCAGTTCCGGGACAGGGTGGACTGAAGCTTTCTTT. It is translated as CASSSGTGWTEAFF.

V is TRBV4-2 and J is TRBJ2-5; tentative D call: TRBD2 (5 bases). Gene TRBJ2-7 matches the end of the DNA better, so the J call may be wrong. The CDR3 spans 13 residues. Germline V gene data show CDR1 as LGHNA and CDR2 as YNFKEQ. CDR3 protein: CASSPGGPVEQYF. The CDR3 nucleotides are TGTGCCAGCAGCCCCGGAGGACCCGTCGAGCAGTACTTC.

This clone appeared a single time. The chain joins TRBV6-1 to TRBJ2-3; 7 bases match TRBD1. Germline V lookup: CDR1 MNHNS, CDR2 SASEGT. Unmatched junction bases numbered 5, after V lost 3 bases and J lost 2 bases. CDR3 length: 15 amino acids. CDR3 residues: CASSDRGRFTDTQYF. The CDR3 DNA reads as TGTGCCAGCAGTGACAGGGGGAGATTCACAGATACGCAGTATTTT.

This clone occurred a few times. This chain connects TRBV7-2 to TRBJ1-1, with TRBD1 as a possible D gene (5 bases). Germline CDR1 SGHTA, CDR2 FQGNSA. The CDR3 length is 14 residues. V gave up 1 base and J gave up 5 bases, with 11 bases separating them. The CDR3 reads CASSLETGGTEAFF. Written as DNA, the CDR3 is TGTGCCAGCAGCTTAGAGACGGGGGGTACTGAAGCTTTCTTT.

The CDR3 reads CASSQRIAGGSTAYGAQYF. The CDR3 DNA reads as TGTGCCAGCAGCCAACGTATAGCGGGGGGAAGCACGGCCTACGGGGCCCAGTACTTC. The V call is TRBV4-2, the J call TRBJ2-5, with TRBD2 identical over 10 bases. The junction had 21 bases not matched to a gene; V was cut back by 2 bases and J by 9 bases. Germline V gene data show CDR1 as LGHNA and CDR2 as YNFKEQ. This CDR3 has 19 amino acids.

The chain combines TRBV19 with TRBJ1-1; D is uncertain. CDR1 and CDR2 from the germline V gene are LNHDA and SQIVND (reference sequence). The CDR3 length is 14 residues. V was pared by 6 bases and J by 5 bases, with 16 bases between. CDR3 sequence: CASSLWEGSTEAFF. DNA of the CDR3: TGTGCCAGTAGCTTGTGGGAGGGAAGTACTGAAGCTTTCTTT.

The CDR3 loop is CASSNVGQGNTEAFF. In nucleotides, the CDR3 is TGTGCCAGTAGTAATGTCGGACAGGGAAACACTGAAGCTTTCTTT. J is TRBJ1-1 and V is TRBV19, with 8 bases identical to TRBD1. This CDR3 comprises 15 residues. V was pared by 4 bases and J by 2 bases, with 6 bases of the junction left unmatched. Germline assignment: CDR1 LNHDA and CDR2 SQIVND (reference sequence). Full variable domain (missing parts from reference TRBV19 and TRBJ1-1): DGGITQSPKYLFRKEGQNVTLSCEQNLNHDAMYWYRQDPGQGLRLIYYSQIVNDFQKGDIAEGYSVSREKKESFPLTVTSAQKNPTAFYLCASSNVGQGNTEAFFGQGTRLTVV.

The chain uses TRBV7-2 and TRBJ2-7, with 8 bases identical to TRBD1. Germline CDR1 reads SGHTA; CDR2 reads FQGNSA. CDR3 size: 15 residues. V dropped 3 bases and J dropped 5; count of bases not matched to a gene: 9. The CDR3 DNA follows: TGTGCCAGCAGCTTTAGGCAGGGGGCCCCCAACGAGCAGTACTTC. This translates into CASSFRQGAPNEQYF.

The rearrangement links TRBV21-1 to TRBJ1-2; TRBD1, the table's D call, was not compared with the DNA. TRBV21-1 is reported as a pseudogene. The CDR3 consists of 12 residues. CDR3 coding DNA: TGTGCCCGTTACAGGGGGGACTATGGCTACACCTTC. It codes for CARYRGDYGYTF.

The chain has TRBV5-4 and TRBJ2-2, with 7 bases lining up with TRBD1. This CDR3 has 15 amino acids. Looked up from germline, CDR1 is SGHNT and CDR2 is YYREEE (reference sequence). V trimming: 2 bases; J trimming: 1 base; junction bases outside the gene matches: 2. CDR3 nucleotide sequence: TGTGCCAGCAGCTTACAGGGGCGGAACACCGGGGAGCTGTTTTTT. As protein: CASSLQGRNTGELFF.

Regarding this clone: The identical CDR3 is also encoded by other nucleotide sequences in the sample. The rearrangement uses TRBV7-3 and TRBJ2-1; 8 bases agree with TRBD1. The CDR3 spans 15 residues. Looked up from germline, CDR1 is SGHTA and CDR2 is FQGTGA. Germline trimming cut 4 bases from V and 2 bases from J; bases unmatched to any gene: 4. CDR3 protein: CASSSGQGTYNEQFF. CDR3 in DNA: TGTGCCAGCAGCTCCGGACAGGGCACCTACAATGAGCAGTTCTTC.

J is TRBJ1-2 and V is TRBV7-2; maybe TRBD1 (6 bases). This CDR3 has 13 amino acids. V was pared by 5 bases and J by 8 bases, with 15 bases between. Germline lookup yields CDR1 SGHTA and CDR2 FQGNSA. The DNA for the CDR3 is TGTGCCAGCAGCCCTAACGGACAGAGCGGCTACACCTTC. This encodes CASSPNGQSGYTF. The variable domain in full, completed from reference TRBV7-2 and TRBJ1-2, reads GAGVSQSPSNKVTEKGKDVELRCDPISGHTALYWYRQSLGQGLEFLIYFQGNSAPDKSGLPSDRFSAERTGGSVSTLTIQRTQQEDSAVYLCASSPNGQSGYTFGSGTRLTVV.

This chain uses TRBV5-4 with TRBJ1-6; 8 bases match TRBD1. With 3 bases clipped from V and 7 bases from J, the junction kept 9 bases outside the gene matches. This CDR3 has 16 amino acids. The germline CDR1 and CDR2 sequences are SGHNT and YYREEE (reference sequence). The CDR3 spells CASSSGQGRVNSPLHF. The DNA of the CDR3 is TGTGCCAGCAGCTCCGGACAGGGTAGGGTCAATTCACCCCTCCACTTT.

CDR3 sequence (DNA): TGTGCCAGCAGTGGATCACAGACTAGAATTGCCTACGAGCAGTACTTC. It specifies CASSGSQTRIAYEQYF. The chain combines TRBV2 with TRBJ2-7; maybe TRBD2 (6 bases). Germline loops: CDR1 SNHLY, CDR2 FYNNEI. Trimming shortened V by 4 bases and J by 2 bases, and 18 bases separated the two germline ends. The CDR3 is 16 residues long.

The chain links TRBV6-6 to TRBJ2-7, with D perhaps matching TRBD2 (6 bases). This CDR3 spans 15 amino acids. CDR1 is MNHNY and CDR2 is SVGAGI in the germline V gene (reference sequence). V lost 2 bases and J 2 bases, leaving 13 bases between the germline ends. The CDR3 protein is CASSYPGTSAYEQYF. The CDR3 nucleotides read TGTGCCAGCAGTTACCCCGGGACTTCCGCCTACGAGCAGTACTTC.

On this clone itself: At one boundary the junction diverges from the germline segment, which might be a read error. The V gene is TRBV18, the J gene TRBJ2-7; 8 bases are a match to TRBD1. CDR3 length: 15 residues. In germline, CDR1 is KGHSH, CDR2 LQKENI. The CDR3 loop is CAGSPRSQGDHEQYF. In DNA, the CDR3 is TGTGCCGGCTCACCCCGCTCACAGGGGGACCACGAGCAGTACTTC. The full variable domain, its missing parts supplied by reference TRBV18 and TRBJ2-7, is NAGVMQNPRHLVRRRGQEARLRCSPMKGHSHVYWYRQLPEEGLKFMVYLQKENIIDESGMPKERFSAEFPKEGPSILRIQQVVRGDSAAYFCAGSPRSQGDHEQYFGPGTRLTVT.

This clone was seen more than once but under ten times. V is TRBV6-1 and J is TRBJ1-1, with a tentative D call TRBD1 (6 bases). The V end lost 6 bases, the J end lost 1 base, and 9 bases lay between the germline ends. Germline V CDR1 and CDR2: MNHNS, SASEGT. This CDR3 is built from 13 residues. The CDR3 DNA sequence: TGTGCCAGCAGGATGGACAGGAACACTGAAGCTTTCTTT. It yields the protein CASRMDRNTEAFF.

The rearrangement uses TRBV9 and TRBJ2-1; TRBD2 agrees at 10 bases. The CDR3 length is 15 residues. Germline trimming cut 3 bases from V and 3 bases from J; bases unmatched to any gene: 3. Germline V lookup: CDR1 SGDLS, CDR2 YYNGEE. The CDR3 nucleotides read TGTGCCAGCAGCGGGGTAGCGGGGGGCTACAATGAGCAGTTCTTC. This sequence encodes CASSGVAGGYNEQFF.

In this sample, this clone turned up once. CDR3 nucleotide sequence: TGTGCCAGCAGTTCCGGGACACCGAACACCGGGGAGCTGTTTTTT. Amino acids: CASSSGTPNTGELFF. V usage is TRBV6-5 and J usage is TRBJ2-2; a possible D gene is TRBD1 (6 bases). V dropped 4 bases and J dropped 0 bases, with 9 bases sitting between them. The CDR3 is made up of 15 amino acids. Germline lookup yields CDR1 MNHEY and CDR2 SVGAGI.